Listed below are T cell receptor beta chains from one sample, sequenced in a study of T cell repertoires in cytomegalovirus infection. Their antigens remain unidentified. TCRdb re-called the reads through MiXCR, storing one row per CDR3 protein. The sample consists of 250,000 to 300,000 distinct CDR3 sequences, 20% to 25% of them appearing once. The starting material was cultured PBMCs, obtained from culture after CMV antigen stimulation. The source of these receptors is a human donor in good health (CMV status not recorded). Some clones in this sample may be carry-over from other donors' samples. CDR3s include the opening cysteine and the closing phenylalanine or tryptophan. The order of the fields is J gene, CDR3 length, V gene, CDR3 protein.

j_gene: TRBJ2-7
len: 15
v_gene: TRBV14
CDR3aa: CASSHLRDSLYEQYF

j_gene: TRBJ1-1
len: 14
v_gene: TRBV27
CDR3aa: CASSLRRLNTEAFF

j_gene: TRBJ1-1
len: 12
v_gene: TRBV4-2
CDR3aa: CASSPEGLIAFF

j_gene: TRBJ2-7
len: 15
v_gene: TRBV7-2
CDR3aa: CASSLAGATSYEQYF

j_gene: TRBJ2-7
len: 13
v_gene: TRBV6-5
CDR3aa: CASSYPGIHEQYF

j_gene: TRBJ1-1
len: 14
v_gene: TRBV7-2
CDR3aa: CASSARTGGTEAFF

j_gene: TRBJ2-1
len: 14
v_gene: TRBV2
CDR3aa: CASSETARDNEQFF

j_gene: TRBJ2-2
len: 16
v_gene: TRBV12-3/TRBV12-4
CDR3aa: CASSSSSARVTGELFF

j_gene: TRBJ2-7
len: 14
v_gene: TRBV28
CDR3aa: CASSLTGGRNEQYF

j_gene: TRBJ1-1
len: 15
v_gene: TRBV6-1
CDR3aa: CASSRFGQGGTEAFF

j_gene: TRBJ1-2
len: 15
v_gene: TRBV18
CDR3aa: CASSEPGQGNYGYTF

j_gene: TRBJ2-1
len: 15
v_gene: TRBV9
CDR3aa: CASSVDPAIGYEQFF

j_gene: TRBJ2-3
len: 14
v_gene: TRBV20-1
CDR3aa: CSALEGTGTDTQYF

j_gene: TRBJ2-7
len: 16
v_gene: TRBV7-9
CDR3aa: CASRKPGSRNANEQYF

j_gene: TRBJ2-3
len: 15
v_gene: TRBV19
CDR3aa: CASSITEFGTDTQYF

j_gene: TRBJ2-2
len: 17
v_gene: TRBV6-5
CDR3aa: CASSRRTGTEHTGELFF

j_gene: TRBJ2-3
len: 18
v_gene: TRBV6-5
CDR3aa: CASSSSGLAGIGSDTQYF

j_gene: TRBJ2-1
len: 14
v_gene: TRBV7-9
CDR3aa: CASSLGTSGEVRFF

j_gene: TRBJ1-4
len: 14
v_gene: TRBV7-2
CDR3aa: CASSLGHTNEKLFF

j_gene: TRBJ1-5
len: 15
v_gene: TRBV6-2/TRBV6-3
CDR3aa: CASSKDQGPGQPQHF

j_gene: TRBJ1-4
len: 15
v_gene: TRBV7-5
CDR3aa: CISVPEPPVGEKLFF

j_gene: TRBJ2-1
len: 14
v_gene: TRBV7-2
CDR3aa: CASSKDRANNEQFF

j_gene: TRBJ2-1
len: 13
v_gene: TRBV10-3
CDR3aa: CAISEASGAPQFF

j_gene: TRBJ1-1
len: 11
v_gene: TRBV27
CDR3aa: CASSHRQGAFF

j_gene: TRBJ1-5
len: 15
v_gene: TRBV2
CDR3aa: CASSARTVSNQPQHF

j_gene: TRBJ2-1
len: 13
v_gene: TRBV7-9
CDR3aa: CASSSGGYNEQFF

j_gene: TRBJ1-5
len: 16
v_gene: TRBV28
CDR3aa: CASSLWGLKGYQPQHF

j_gene: TRBJ2-7
len: 14
v_gene: TRBV6-1
CDR3aa: CASILAGAPYEQYF

j_gene: TRBJ2-1
len: 15
v_gene: TRBV7-6
CDR3aa: CASSLARVPYNEQFF

j_gene: TRBJ2-1
len: 14
v_gene: TRBV20-1
CDR3aa: CSASPLLGDNEQFF

j_gene: TRBJ2-5
len: 16
v_gene: TRBV27
CDR3aa: CASSLYNRGVEETQYF

j_gene: TRBJ2-1
len: 12
v_gene: TRBV7-2
CDR3aa: CASSPVYNEQFF

j_gene: TRBJ2-1
len: 12
v_gene: TRBV25-1
CDR3aa: CASHPRVGEQFF

j_gene: TRBJ2-1
len: 16
v_gene: TRBV7-2
CDR3aa: CASSLAASGYYNEQFF

j_gene: TRBJ1-1
len: 13
v_gene: TRBV6-5
CDR3aa: CASSEIYMDGISF

j_gene: TRBJ1-4
len: 15
v_gene: TRBV7-8
CDR3aa: CASSLIAGSNEKLFF

j_gene: TRBJ2-1
len: 15
v_gene: TRBV7-9
CDR3aa: CASSHRQVSYNEQFF

j_gene: TRBJ2-7
len: 16
v_gene: TRBV7-2
CDR3aa: CASSESSGRPHYEQYF

j_gene: TRBJ1-1
len: 13
v_gene: TRBV20-1
CDR3aa: CSAADRRLSEAFF

j_gene: TRBJ2-2
len: 18
v_gene: TRBV6-1
CDR3aa: CASSGPLALAGGQGELFF

j_gene: TRBJ2-7
len: 12
v_gene: TRBV6-5
CDR3aa: CASSTGAREQYF

j_gene: TRBJ2-7
len: 14
v_gene: TRBV12-5
CDR3aa: CASGSDGRTYEQYF

j_gene: TRBJ2-1
len: 15
v_gene: TRBV20-1
CDR3aa: CSARDSGTAYNEQFF

j_gene: TRBJ1-5
len: 14
v_gene: TRBV12-3/TRBV12-4
CDR3aa: CASTPTGVDQPQHF

j_gene: TRBJ2-1
len: 12
v_gene: TRBV7-2
CDR3aa: CASSLSVNEQFF

j_gene: TRBJ2-7
len: 16
v_gene: TRBV9
CDR3aa: CASRGSRGLPSYEQYF

j_gene: TRBJ2-1
len: 16
v_gene: TRBV7-2
CDR3aa: CASSLSIPPPRNEQFF

j_gene: TRBJ1-2
len: 13
v_gene: TRBV2
CDR3aa: CASTPAGGYGYTF

j_gene: TRBJ2-5
len: 15
v_gene: TRBV6-1
CDR3aa: CASSDLAGTGETQYF

j_gene: TRBJ2-5
len: 14
v_gene: TRBV10-3
CDR3aa: CAISRDRGGETQYF

j_gene: TRBJ2-5
len: 14
v_gene: TRBV7-2
CDR3aa: CASSRTSQGETQYF

j_gene: TRBJ2-5
len: 12
v_gene: TRBV12-3/TRBV12-4
CDR3aa: CASSLRQETQYF

j_gene: TRBJ2-3
len: 14
v_gene: TRBV27
CDR3aa: CASSPVKITDTQYF

j_gene: TRBJ2-4
len: 15
v_gene: TRBV28
CDR3aa: CASSLSQGPENIQYF

j_gene: TRBJ2-5
len: 13
v_gene: TRBV7-9
CDR3aa: CASSPSARETQYF

j_gene: TRBJ2-3
len: 13
v_gene: TRBV20-1
CDR3aa: CSARRVAADTQYF

j_gene: TRBJ1-5
len: 17
v_gene: TRBV19
CDR3aa: CASSIRDIVGFGQPQHF